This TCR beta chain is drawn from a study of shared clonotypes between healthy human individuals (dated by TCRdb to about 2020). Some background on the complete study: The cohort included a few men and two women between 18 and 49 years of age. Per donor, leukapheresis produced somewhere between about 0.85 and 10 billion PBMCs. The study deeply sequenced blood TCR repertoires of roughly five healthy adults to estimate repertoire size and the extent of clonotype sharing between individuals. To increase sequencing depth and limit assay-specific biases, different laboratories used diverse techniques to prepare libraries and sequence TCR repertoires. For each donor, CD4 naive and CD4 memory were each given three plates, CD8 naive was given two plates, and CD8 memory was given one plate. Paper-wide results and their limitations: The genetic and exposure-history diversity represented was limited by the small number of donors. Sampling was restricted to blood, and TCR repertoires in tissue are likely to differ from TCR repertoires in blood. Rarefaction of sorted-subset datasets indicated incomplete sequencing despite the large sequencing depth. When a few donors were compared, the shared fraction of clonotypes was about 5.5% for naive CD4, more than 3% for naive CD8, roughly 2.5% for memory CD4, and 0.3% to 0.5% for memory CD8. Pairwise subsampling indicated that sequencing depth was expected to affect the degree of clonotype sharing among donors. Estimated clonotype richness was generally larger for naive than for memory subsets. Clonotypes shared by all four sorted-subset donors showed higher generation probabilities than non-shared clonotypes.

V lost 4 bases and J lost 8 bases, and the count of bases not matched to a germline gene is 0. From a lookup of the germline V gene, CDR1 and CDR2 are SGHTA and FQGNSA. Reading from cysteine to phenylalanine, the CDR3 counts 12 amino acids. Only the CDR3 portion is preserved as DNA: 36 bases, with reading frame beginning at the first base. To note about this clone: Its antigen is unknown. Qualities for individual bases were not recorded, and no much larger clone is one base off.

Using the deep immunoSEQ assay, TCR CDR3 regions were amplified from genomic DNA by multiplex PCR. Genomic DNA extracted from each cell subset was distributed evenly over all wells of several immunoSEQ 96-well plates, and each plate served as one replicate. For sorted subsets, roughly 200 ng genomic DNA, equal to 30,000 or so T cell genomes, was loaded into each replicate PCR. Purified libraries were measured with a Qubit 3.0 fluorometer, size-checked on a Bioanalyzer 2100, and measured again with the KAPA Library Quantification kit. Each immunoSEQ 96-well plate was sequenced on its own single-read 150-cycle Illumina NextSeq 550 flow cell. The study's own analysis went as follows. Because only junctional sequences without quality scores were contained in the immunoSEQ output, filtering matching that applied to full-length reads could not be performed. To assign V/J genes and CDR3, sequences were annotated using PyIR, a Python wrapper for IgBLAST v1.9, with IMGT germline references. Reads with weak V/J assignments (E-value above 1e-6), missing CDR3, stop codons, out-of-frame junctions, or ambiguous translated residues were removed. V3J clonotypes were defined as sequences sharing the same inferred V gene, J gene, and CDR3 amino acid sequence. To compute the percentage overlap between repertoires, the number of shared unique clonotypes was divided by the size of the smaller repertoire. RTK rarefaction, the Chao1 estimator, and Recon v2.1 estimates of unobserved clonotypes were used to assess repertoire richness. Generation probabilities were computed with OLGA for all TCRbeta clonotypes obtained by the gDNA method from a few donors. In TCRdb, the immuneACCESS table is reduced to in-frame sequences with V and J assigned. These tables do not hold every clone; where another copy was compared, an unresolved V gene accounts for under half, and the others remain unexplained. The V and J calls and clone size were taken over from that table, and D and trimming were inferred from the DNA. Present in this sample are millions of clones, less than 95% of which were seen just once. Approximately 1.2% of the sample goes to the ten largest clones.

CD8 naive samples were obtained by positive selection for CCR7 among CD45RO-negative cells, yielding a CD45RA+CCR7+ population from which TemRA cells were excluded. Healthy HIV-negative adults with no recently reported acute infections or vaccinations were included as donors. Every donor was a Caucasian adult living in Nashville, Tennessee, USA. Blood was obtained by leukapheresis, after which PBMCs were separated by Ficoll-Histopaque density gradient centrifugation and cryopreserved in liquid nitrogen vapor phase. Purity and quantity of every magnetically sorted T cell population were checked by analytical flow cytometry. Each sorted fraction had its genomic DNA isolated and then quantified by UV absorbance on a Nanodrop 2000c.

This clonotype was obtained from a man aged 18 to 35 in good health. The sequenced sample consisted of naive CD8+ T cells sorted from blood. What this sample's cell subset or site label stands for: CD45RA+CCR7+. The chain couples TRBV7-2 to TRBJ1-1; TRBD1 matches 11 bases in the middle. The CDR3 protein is CASSWTGGEAFF. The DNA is TGTGCCAGCAGCTGGACAGGGGGCGAAGCTTTCTTT.